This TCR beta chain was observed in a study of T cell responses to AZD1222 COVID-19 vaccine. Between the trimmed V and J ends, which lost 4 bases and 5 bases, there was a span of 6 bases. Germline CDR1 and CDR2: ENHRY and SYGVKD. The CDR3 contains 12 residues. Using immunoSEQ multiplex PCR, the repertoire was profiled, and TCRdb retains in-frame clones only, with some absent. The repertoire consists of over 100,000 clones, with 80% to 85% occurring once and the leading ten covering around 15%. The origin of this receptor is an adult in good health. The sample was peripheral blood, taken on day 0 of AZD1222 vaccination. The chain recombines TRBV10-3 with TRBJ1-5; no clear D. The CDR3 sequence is CAISGADQPQHF. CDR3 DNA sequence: TGTGCCATCAGTGGGGCCGATCAGCCCCAGCATTTT.